The present entry profiles one TCR beta chain with its context. Its antigen is not known. The data derive from a study of CD4 T cells in relation to SARS-CoV-2 and coronaviruses. Produced via immunoSEQ multiplex PCR; TCRdb's table is partial and in-frame only. The table has 38,000 or so clones, over 75% seen once. The CDR3 covers 13 residues. V shed 3 bases, J shed 9 bases, and the junction held 3 bases outside the gene matches. Germline V gives CDR1 SGHTA, CDR2 FQGNSA. This rearrangement joins TRBV7-2 to TRBJ2-1; TRBD2 aligns across 9 bases. Sequencing used memory CD4+ T cells from PBMCs, cultured in vitro. The sequence was collected from an adult with COVID-19. The CDR3 DNA is TGTGCCAGCAGCTTGGGACTAGCATTTGAGCAGTTCTTC. It encodes CASSLGLAFEQFF. The complete variable domain, with remaining parts taken from reference TRBV7-2 and TRBJ2-1, reads GAGVSQSPSNKVTEKGKDVELRCDPISGHTALYWYRQSLGQGLEFLIYFQGNSAPDKSGLPSDRFSAERTGGSVSTLTIQRTQQEDSAVYLCASSLGLAFEQFFGPGTRLTVL.